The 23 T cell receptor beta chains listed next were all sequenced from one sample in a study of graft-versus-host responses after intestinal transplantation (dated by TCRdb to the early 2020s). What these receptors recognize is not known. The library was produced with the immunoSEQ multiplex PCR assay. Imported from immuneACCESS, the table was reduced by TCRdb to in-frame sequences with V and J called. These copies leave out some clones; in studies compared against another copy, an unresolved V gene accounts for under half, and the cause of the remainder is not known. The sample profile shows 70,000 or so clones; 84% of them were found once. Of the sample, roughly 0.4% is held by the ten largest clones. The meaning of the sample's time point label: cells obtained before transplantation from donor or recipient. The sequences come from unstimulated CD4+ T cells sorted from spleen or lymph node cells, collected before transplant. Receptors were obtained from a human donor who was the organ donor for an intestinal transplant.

Here the CDR3 reads CARSLGLAGGRHEQYV. In DNA form, the CDR3 reads TGTGCCAGAAGCTTGGGACTAGCGGGGGGGCGCCACGAGCAGTACGTC. The genes are TRBV5-3 and TRBJ2-7; 14 bases map to TRBD2. TRBV5-3 is recorded as an ORF, its role being uncertain. The CDR3 sequence is 16 residues long. V shed 0 bases, J shed 5 bases, and the junction held 4 bases outside the gene matches.

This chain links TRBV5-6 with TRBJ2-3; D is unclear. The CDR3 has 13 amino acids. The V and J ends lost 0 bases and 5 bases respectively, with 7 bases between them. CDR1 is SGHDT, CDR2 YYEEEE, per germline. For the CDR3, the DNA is TGTGCCAGCAGCTTGGATGTCGTAGATACGCAGTATTTT. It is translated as CASSLDVVDTQYF.

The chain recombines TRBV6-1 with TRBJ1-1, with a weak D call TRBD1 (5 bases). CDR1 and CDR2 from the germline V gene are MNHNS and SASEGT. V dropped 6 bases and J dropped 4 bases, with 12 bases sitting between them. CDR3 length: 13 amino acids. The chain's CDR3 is CASSPNGGTEAFF. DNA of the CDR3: TGTGCCAGCAGCCCAAACGGGGGCACTGAAGCTTTCTTT.

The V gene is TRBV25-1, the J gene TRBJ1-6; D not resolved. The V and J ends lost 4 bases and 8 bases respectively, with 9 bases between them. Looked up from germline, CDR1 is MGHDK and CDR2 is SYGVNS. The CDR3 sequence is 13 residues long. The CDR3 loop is CASSAQEDSPLHF. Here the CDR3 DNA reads TGTGCCAGCAGTGCGCAGGAGGATTCACCCCTCCACTTT.

The CDR3 DNA is TGTGCCAGCAGCGTGACCTCGACTAGCGGGGTCAATGAGCAGTTCTTC. As protein: CASSVTSTSGVNEQFF. The J gene is TRBJ2-1, the V gene TRBV9; TRBD2 matches at 11 bases. The V segment lost 2 bases and the J segment 6 bases; nucleotides outside the gene matches: 7. The V gene's germline CDR1 is SGDLS and CDR2 YYNGEE. The CDR3 totals 16 residues.

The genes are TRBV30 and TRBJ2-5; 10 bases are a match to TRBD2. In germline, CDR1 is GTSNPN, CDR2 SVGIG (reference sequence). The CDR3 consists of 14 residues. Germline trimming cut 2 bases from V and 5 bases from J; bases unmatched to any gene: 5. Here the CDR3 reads CAWSRSGGSETQYF. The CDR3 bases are TGTGCCTGGAGTCGTAGCGGGGGGTCGGAGACCCAGTACTTC.

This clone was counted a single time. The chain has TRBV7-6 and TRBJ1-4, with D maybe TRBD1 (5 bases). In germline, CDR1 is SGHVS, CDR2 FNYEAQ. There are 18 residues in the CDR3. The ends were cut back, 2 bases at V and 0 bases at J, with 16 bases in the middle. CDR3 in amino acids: CASSLRRGFGTTNEKLFF. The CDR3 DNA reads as TGTGCCAGCAGCTTACGGAGGGGTTTTGGTACAACTAATGAAAAACTGTTTTTT.

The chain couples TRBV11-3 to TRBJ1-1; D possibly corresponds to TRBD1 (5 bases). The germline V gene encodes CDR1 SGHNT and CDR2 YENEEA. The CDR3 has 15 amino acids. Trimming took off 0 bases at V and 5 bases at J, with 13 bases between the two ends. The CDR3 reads CASSLDPGGGTEAFF. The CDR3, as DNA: TGTGCCAGCAGCTTAGATCCGGGCGGGGGGACTGAAGCTTTCTTT. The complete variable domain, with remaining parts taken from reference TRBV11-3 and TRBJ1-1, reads EAGVVQSPRYKIIEKKQPVAFWCNPISGHNTLYWYLQNLGQGPELLIRYENEEAVDDSQLPKDRFSAERLKGVDSTLKIQPAELGDSAVYLCASSLDPGGGTEAFFGQGTRLTVV.

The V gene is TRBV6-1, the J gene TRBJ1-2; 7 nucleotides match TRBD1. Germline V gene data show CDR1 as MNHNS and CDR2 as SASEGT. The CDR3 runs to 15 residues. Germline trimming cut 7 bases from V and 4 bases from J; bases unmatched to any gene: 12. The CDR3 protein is CASTGPGQARYGYTF. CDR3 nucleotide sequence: TGTGCCAGCACCGGACCCGGACAGGCCCGCTATGGCTACACCTTC.

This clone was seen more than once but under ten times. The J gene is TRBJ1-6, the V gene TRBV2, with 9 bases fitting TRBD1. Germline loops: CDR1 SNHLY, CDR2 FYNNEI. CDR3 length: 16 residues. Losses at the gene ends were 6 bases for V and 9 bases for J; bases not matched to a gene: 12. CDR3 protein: CASRSQGAYPPSPLHF. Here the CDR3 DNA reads TGTGCCAGCAGGTCACAGGGGGCGTATCCCCCTTCACCCCTCCACTTT. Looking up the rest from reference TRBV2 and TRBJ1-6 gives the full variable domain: EPEVTQTPSHQVTQMGQEVILRCVPISNHLYFYWYRQILGQKVEFLVSFYNNEISEKSEIFDDQFSVERPDGSNFTLKIRSTKLEDSAMYFCASRSQGAYPPSPLHFGNGTRLTVT.

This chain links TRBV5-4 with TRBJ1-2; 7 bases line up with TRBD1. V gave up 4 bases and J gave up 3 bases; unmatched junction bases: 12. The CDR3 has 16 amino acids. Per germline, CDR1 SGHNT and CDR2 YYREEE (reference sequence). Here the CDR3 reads CASSRRGQTEDYGYTF. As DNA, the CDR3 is TGTGCCAGCAGCAGGCGGGGACAGACGGAGGACTATGGCTACACCTTC. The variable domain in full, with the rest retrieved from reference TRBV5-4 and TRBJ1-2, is ETGVTQSPTHLIKTRGQQVTLRCSSQSGHNTVSWYQQALGQGPQFIFQYYREEENGRGNFPPRFSGLQFPNYSSELNVNALELDDSALYLCASSRRGQTEDYGYTFGSGTRLTVV.

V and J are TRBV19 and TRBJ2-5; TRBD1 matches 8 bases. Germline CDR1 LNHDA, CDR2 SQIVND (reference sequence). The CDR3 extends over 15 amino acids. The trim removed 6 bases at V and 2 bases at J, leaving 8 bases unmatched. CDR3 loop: CASRNPGQAQETQYF. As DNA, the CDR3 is TGTGCCAGTAGAAACCCGGGACAGGCTCAAGAGACCCAGTACTTC.

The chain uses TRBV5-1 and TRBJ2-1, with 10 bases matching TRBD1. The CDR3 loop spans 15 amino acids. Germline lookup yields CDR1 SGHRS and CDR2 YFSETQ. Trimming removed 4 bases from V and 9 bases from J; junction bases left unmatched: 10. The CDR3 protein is CASSLRDRGSSEQFF. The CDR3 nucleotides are TGCGCCAGCAGCCTTCGGGACAGGGGAAGTAGTGAGCAGTTCTTC.

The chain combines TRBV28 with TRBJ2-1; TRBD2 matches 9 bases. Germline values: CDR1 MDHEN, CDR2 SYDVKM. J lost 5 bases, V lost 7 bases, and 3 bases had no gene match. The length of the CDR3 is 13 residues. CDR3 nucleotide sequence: TGTGCCAGCATTGCGGGGGGGCACAATGAGCAGTTCTTC. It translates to CASIAGGHNEQFF.

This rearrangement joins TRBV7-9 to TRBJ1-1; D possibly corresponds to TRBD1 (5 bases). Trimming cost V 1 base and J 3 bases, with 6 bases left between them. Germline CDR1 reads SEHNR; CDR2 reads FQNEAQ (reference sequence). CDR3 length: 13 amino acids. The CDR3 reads CASSLEGDTEAFF. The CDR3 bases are TGTGCCAGCAGCTTAGAAGGGGACACTGAAGCTTTCTTT.

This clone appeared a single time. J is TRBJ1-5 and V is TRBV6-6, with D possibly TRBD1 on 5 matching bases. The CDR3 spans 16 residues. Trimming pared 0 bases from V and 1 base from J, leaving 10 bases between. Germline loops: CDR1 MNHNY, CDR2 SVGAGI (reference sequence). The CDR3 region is CASSYSGGESNQPQHF. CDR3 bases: TGTGCCAGCAGTTACTCGGGAGGGGAGAGCAATCAGCCCCAGCATTTT.

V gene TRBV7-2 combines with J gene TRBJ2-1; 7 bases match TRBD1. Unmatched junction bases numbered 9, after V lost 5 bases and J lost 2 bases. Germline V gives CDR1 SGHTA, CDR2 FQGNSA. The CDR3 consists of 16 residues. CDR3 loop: CASSPFRGIAYNEQFF. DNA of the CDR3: TGTGCCAGCAGCCCATTCAGGGGGATCGCCTACAATGAGCAGTTCTTC.

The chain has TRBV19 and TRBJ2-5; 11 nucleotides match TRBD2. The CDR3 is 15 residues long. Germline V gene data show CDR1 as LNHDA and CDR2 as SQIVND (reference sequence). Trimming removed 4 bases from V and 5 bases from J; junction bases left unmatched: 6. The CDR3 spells CASSSGLAGRETQYF. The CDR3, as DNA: TGTGCCAGTAGTAGTGGACTAGCGGGTCGGGAGACCCAGTACTTC.

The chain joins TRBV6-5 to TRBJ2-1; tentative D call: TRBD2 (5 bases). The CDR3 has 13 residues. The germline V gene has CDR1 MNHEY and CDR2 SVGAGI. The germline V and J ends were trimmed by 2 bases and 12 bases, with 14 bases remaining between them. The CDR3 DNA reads TGTGCCAGCAGTTACGCCGGGGTAAGGTTGCAGTTCTTC. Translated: CASSYAGVRLQFF.

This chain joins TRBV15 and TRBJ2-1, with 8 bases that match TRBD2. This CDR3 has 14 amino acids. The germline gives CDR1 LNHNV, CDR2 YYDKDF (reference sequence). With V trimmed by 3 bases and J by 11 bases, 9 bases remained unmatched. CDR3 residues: CATSRYGGAVKQFF. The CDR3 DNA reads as TGTGCCACCAGCAGGTACGGGGGGGCCGTGAAGCAGTTCTTC.

CDR3 sequence: CAWSQEETQYF. CDR3 coding DNA: TGTGCCTGGAGTCAGGAAGAGACCCAGTACTTC. The chain is built from TRBV30 and TRBJ2-5; the D is unclear. Germline V gene sequence: CDR1 GTSNPN, CDR2 SVGIG (reference sequence). Trimming shortened V by 2 bases and J by 3 bases, and 4 bases separated the two germline ends. The CDR3 consists of 11 residues.

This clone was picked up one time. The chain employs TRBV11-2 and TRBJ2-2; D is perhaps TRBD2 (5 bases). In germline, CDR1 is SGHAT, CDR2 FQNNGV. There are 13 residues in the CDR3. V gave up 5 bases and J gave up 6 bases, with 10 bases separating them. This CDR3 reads CASSRSGSGELFF. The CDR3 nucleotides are TGTGCCAGCAGCCGGTCGGGGTCCGGGGAGCTGTTTTTT.

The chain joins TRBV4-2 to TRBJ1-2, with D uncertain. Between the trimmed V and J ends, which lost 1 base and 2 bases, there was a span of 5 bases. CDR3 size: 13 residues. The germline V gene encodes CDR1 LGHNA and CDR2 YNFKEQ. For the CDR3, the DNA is TGTGCCAGCAGCCAAGGGCTCAACTATGGCTACACCTTC. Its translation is CASSQGLNYGYTF.